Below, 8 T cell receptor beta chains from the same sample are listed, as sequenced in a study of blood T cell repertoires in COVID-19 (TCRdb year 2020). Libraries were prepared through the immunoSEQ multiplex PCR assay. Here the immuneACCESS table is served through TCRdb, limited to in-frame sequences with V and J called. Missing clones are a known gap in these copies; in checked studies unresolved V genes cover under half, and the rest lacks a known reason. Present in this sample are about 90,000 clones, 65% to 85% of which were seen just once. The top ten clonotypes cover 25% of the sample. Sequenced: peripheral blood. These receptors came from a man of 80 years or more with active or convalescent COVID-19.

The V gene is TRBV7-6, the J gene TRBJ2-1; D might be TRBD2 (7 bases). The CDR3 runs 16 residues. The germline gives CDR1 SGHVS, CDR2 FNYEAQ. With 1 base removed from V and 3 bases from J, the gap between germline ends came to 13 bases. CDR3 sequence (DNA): TGTGCCAGCAGCTTAGTTGAGGGGGGGTTCTACAATGAGCAGTTCTTC. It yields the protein CASSLVEGGFYNEQFF.

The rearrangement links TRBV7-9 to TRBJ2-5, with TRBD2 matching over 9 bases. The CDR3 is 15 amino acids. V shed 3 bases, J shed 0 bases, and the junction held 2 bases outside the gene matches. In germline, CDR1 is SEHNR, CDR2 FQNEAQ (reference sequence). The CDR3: CASSLSGGYQETQYF. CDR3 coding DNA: TGTGCCAGCAGCTTGAGCGGGGGGTACCAAGAGACCCAGTACTTC.

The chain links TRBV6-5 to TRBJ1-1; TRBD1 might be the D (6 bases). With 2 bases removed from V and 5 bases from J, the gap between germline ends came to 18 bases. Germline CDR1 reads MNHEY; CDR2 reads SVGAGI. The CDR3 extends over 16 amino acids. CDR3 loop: CASSYGRGGRRTEAFF. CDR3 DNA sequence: TGTGCCAGCAGTTACGGGAGGGGGGGGCGAAGGACTGAAGCTTTCTTT.

This CDR3 is CASSQGHGTDLQPQHF. Written as DNA, the CDR3 is TGCGCCAGCAGCCAAGGACACGGGACAGACCTTCAGCCCCAGCATTTT. The chain combines TRBV4-1 with TRBJ1-5; 7 bases map to TRBD1. The germline CDR1 and CDR2 sequences are MGHRA and YSYEKL. The length of the CDR3 is 16 residues. Trimming removed 1 base from V and 6 bases from J; junction bases left unmatched: 9.

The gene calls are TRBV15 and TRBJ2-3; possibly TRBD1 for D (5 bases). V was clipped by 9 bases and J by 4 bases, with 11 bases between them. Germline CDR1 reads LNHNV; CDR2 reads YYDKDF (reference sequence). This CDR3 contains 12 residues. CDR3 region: CATVGRADTQYF. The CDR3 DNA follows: TGTGCCACTGTGGGGCGTGCAGATACGCAGTATTTT.

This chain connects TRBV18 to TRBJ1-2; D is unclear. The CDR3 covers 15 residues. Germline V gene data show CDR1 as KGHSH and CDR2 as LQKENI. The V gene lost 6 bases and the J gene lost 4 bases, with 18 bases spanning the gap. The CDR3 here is CASSPEPDTFYGYTF. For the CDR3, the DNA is TGTGCCAGCTCTCCTGAGCCCGATACCTTCTATGGCTACACCTTC.

Here the CDR3 DNA reads TGCGCCAGCAGCACAGGGAGGGGCGCGGGCACCGGGGAGCTGTTTTTT. Encoded protein: CASSTGRGAGTGELFF. The V gene is TRBV5-1, the J gene TRBJ2-2, with D possibly matching TRBD2 (7 bases). This CDR3 has 16 amino acids. Germline V gives CDR1 SGHRS, CDR2 YFSETQ. The V gene lost 4 bases and the J gene lost 4 bases, with 17 bases spanning the gap.

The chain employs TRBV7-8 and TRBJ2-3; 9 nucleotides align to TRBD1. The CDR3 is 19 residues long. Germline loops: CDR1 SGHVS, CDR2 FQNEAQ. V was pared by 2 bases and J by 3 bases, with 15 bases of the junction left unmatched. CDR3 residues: CASSLTGTGWSGATDTQYF. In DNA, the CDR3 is TGTGCCAGCAGCTTAACCGGGACAGGGTGGTCGGGAGCTACAGATACGCAGTATTTT.